The 30 T cell receptor beta chains below were found in one sample sequenced in a study of CD8+ T cells in alopecia areata. It was cDNA, reverse transcribed from extracted RNA, that served as the sequencing template. TCRdb keeps only in-frame clones here, not all; method: immunoSEQ multiplex PCR. The data show 130,000 or so clones, around 60% seen once. Indicated treatment: oral pan-JAK inhibitor, 5-10 mg twice daily. The material was CD4+ T cells sorted from blood, obtained at week 4, from a patient treated with tofacitinib. The receptors were gathered from a human donor with alopecia areata.

The CDR3 DNA reads TGTGCCAGTAGTTCCTCTAACGGGAGAGATACGCAGTATTTT. Translation gives CASSSSNGRDTQYF. V is TRBV19 and J is TRBJ2-3; the D gene is possibly TRBD2 (6 bases). CDR1 and CDR2 from the germline V gene are LNHDA and SQIVND (reference sequence). This CDR3 has 14 residues. Trimming pared 5 bases from V and 5 bases from J, leaving 14 bases between.

The gene calls are TRBV29-1 and TRBJ2-7; D possibly corresponds to TRBD1 (6 bases). Trimming shortened V by 5 bases and J by 7 bases, and 6 bases separated the two germline ends. Germline V gene sequence: CDR1 SQVTM, CDR2 ANQGSEA. CDR3 size: 9 residues. The CDR3: CSVRGEQYF. The CDR3 DNA reads as TGCAGCGTTAGGGGGGAGCAGTACTTC.

The chain uses TRBV9 and TRBJ2-2; no definite D call. The CDR3 is 14 residues long. Germline V gene lookup returns CDR1 SGDLS and CDR2 YYNGEE. V was cut by 3 bases and J by 0 bases, with 6 bases left in between. CDR3 loop: CASSEYPNTGELFF. CDR3 DNA: TGTGCCAGCAGCGAATATCCGAACACCGGGGAGCTGTTTTTT.

This rearrangement joins TRBV29-1 to TRBJ2-2, with 7 bases that match TRBD1. This CDR3 has 14 residues. Germline trimming cut 6 bases from V and 2 bases from J; bases unmatched to any gene: 6. CDR1 SQVTM and CDR2 ANQGSEA come from the germline V gene. In DNA form, the CDR3 reads TGCAGCGTGGCGACAGGGTTCAACACCGGGGAGCTGTTTTTT. The encoded protein is CSVATGFNTGELFF.

The rearrangement uses TRBV6-1 and TRBJ1-2; D is possibly TRBD1 (5 bases). The CDR3 runs to 15 residues. In germline, CDR1 is MNHNS, CDR2 SASEGT. V was pared by 1 base and J by 7 bases, with 16 bases between. In DNA, the CDR3 is TGTGCCAGCAGTGAAGGACCAGGGTTCGACAGTGGCTACACCTTC. It codes for CASSEGPGFDSGYTF.

The chain combines TRBV7-2 with TRBJ1-1, with a tentative D call TRBD1 (6 bases). CDR1 and CDR2 (germline): SGHTA, FQGNSA. Trimming cost V 3 bases and J 6 bases, with 11 bases left between them. The CDR3 length is 13 residues. As DNA, the CDR3 is TGTGCCAGCAGCTTTGCAGGGGCTTCTGAAGCTTTCTTT. It translates to CASSFAGASEAFF.

A note on this clone: This specimen includes other DNA sequences encoding the same CDR3. The CDR3 protein is CASSPTDTEAFF. Here the CDR3 DNA reads TGTGCCAGCTCACCCACGGACACTGAAGCTTTCTTT. The gene calls are TRBV18 and TRBJ1-1; D is undetermined. Per germline, CDR1 KGHSH and CDR2 LQKENI. This CDR3 spans 12 amino acids. V was trimmed by 3 bases and J by 3 bases, leaving 5 bases between them.

V is TRBV10-3 and J is TRBJ2-7, with 12 bases that match TRBD1. The CDR3 runs to 14 residues. V was pared by 5 bases and J by 6 bases, with 5 bases of the junction left unmatched. From germline, CDR1 is ENHRY and CDR2 SYGVKD. As DNA, the CDR3 is TGTGCCATCAGTTTGGGACAGGGGGCAGGCGAGCAGTACTTC. Its translation: CAISLGQGAGEQYF.

The chain has TRBV9 and TRBJ2-7, with D maybe TRBD2 (6 bases). Germline V gene data show CDR1 as SGDLS and CDR2 as YYNGEE. The CDR3 loop spans 14 amino acids. V was shortened by 4 bases and J by 5 bases, with 16 bases between the two germline ends. The CDR3 reads CASSQGGFGHEQYF. Written as DNA, the CDR3 is TGTGCCAGCAGCCAGGGAGGTTTCGGCCACGAGCAGTACTTC.

This clone showed up just once. The rearrangement links TRBV30 to TRBJ2-1; 11 bases agree with TRBD2. CDR3 length: 15 residues. Germline V gene data show CDR1 as GTSNPN and CDR2 as SVGIG (reference sequence). J lost 4 bases, V lost 4 bases, and 6 bases had no gene match. The CDR3 region has the DNA TGTGCCTGGACCTTGACTAGCGGGGCGTACAATGAGCAGTTCTTC. Protein product: CAWTLTSGAYNEQFF.

This chain joins TRBV30 and TRBJ1-2; the D is unclear. Per germline, CDR1 GTSNPN and CDR2 SVGIG (reference sequence). The length of the CDR3 is 16 residues. With 0 bases removed from V and 5 bases from J, the gap between germline ends came to 19 bases. The CDR3 DNA reads as TGTGCCTGGAGTGTATCCTTGGACCTCCGACCGTATGGCTACACCTTC. Residues: CAWSVSLDLRPYGYTF.

CDR3 region: CATSRGGGRDQPQHF. The CDR3 DNA sequence: TGTGCCACCAGCAGAGGGGGCGGACGGGATCAGCCCCAGCATTTT. The rearrangement uses TRBV15 and TRBJ1-5; possibly TRBD1 for D (5 bases). Germline-derived CDR1 and CDR2 are LNHNV and YYDKDF (reference sequence). The CDR3 is made up of 15 amino acids. Trimming pared 1 base from V and 5 bases from J, leaving 12 bases between.

V and J are TRBV7-9 and TRBJ1-2, with no clear D. V lost 8 bases and J lost 6, with 16 bases in between. The CDR3 length is 13 residues. CDR1 and CDR2 (germline): SEHNR, FQNEAQ (reference sequence). CDR3 in DNA: TGTGCCAGCGGACCTCTATGGCAGGATGGCTACACCTTC. Translation gives CASGPLWQDGYTF. The whole variable domain, filled in from reference TRBV7-9 and TRBJ1-2, reads DTGVSQNPRHKITKRGQNVTFRCDPISEHNRLYWYRQTLGQGPEFLTYFQNEAQLEKSRLLSDRFSAERPKGSFSTLEIQRTEQGDSAMYLCASGPLWQDGYTFGSGTRLTVV.

This clone was detected a few times. V and J are TRBV9 and TRBJ2-1; 7 bases align to TRBD2. This CDR3 comprises 15 residues. Germline V gene lookup returns CDR1 SGDLS and CDR2 YYNGEE. The V segment lost 0 bases and the J segment 5 bases; nucleotides outside the gene matches: 5. The DNA of the CDR3 is TGTGCCAGCAGCGTAGACCCTAGCGGTAACAATGAGCAGTTCTTC. This codes for CASSVDPSGNNEQFF.

The rearrangement links TRBV15 to TRBJ2-1; TRBD1 agrees at 8 bases. This CDR3 is built from 12 residues. Germline CDR1 is LNHNV and CDR2 is YYDKDF (reference sequence). With 8 bases clipped from V and 16 bases from J, the junction kept 13 bases outside the gene matches. The CDR3: CATGVQGAQLFF. The DNA for the CDR3 is TGTGCCACCGGGGTCCAGGGGGCTCAGCTTTTCTTC.

The chain employs TRBV5-4 and TRBJ2-3, with D perhaps TRBD2 (6 bases). This CDR3 is built from 16 residues. Trimming removed 4 bases at V and 2 bases at J, with 17 bases between. CDR1 is SGHNT, CDR2 YYREEE, per germline (reference sequence). As DNA, the CDR3 is TGTGCCAGCAGCCCCGGGGCCGGAGGGTACACAGATACGCAGTATTTT. Translation gives CASSPGAGGYTDTQYF.

This clone was recorded at least ten times. The rearrangement joins TRBV7-3 to TRBJ2-1, with D possibly TRBD1 on 6 matching bases. Germline-derived CDR1 and CDR2 are SGHTA and FQGTGA. V lost 4 bases, J lost 4 bases, and 8 bases lay in between. This CDR3 comprises 13 residues. CDR3: CASSSQGYNEQFF. DNA of the CDR3: TGTGCCAGCAGCTCACAGGGTTACAATGAGCAGTTCTTC.

This clone was counted only a few times. This sequence joins TRBV12-5 and TRBJ2-1; D gene ambiguous. Trimming removed 8 bases at V and 6 bases at J, with 8 bases between. The CDR3 consists of 11 residues. Germline V gives CDR1 LGHNT, CDR2 FRNRAP. CDR3 in amino acids: CASSGPNEQFF. In DNA, the CDR3 is TGTGCTAGTTCAGGTCCCAATGAGCAGTTCTTC.

This clone has just a few counts. The rearrangement joins TRBV29-1 to TRBJ2-5; 9 bases align to TRBD1. V gave up 4 bases and J gave up 4 bases; unmatched junction bases: 7. This CDR3 is 14 amino acids long. Per germline, CDR1 SQVTM and CDR2 ANQGSEA. The CDR3 is CSVGLGTGLETQYF. CDR3 in DNA: TGCAGCGTTGGCCTTGGGACAGGGTTAGAGACCCAGTACTTC.

Only a few counts were recorded for this clone. The chain employs TRBV30 and TRBJ2-7; 8 nucleotides align to TRBD1. This CDR3 spans 13 amino acids. The V gene's germline CDR1 is GTSNPN and CDR2 SVGIG (reference sequence). Losses at the gene ends were 5 bases for V and 2 bases for J; bases not matched to a gene: 5. The CDR3 DNA reads TGTGCCTGGTGCGCAGGGGGCACCTACGAGCAGTACTTC. Residues: CAWCAGGTYEQYF.

The DNA of the CDR3 is TGTGCCAGCAGTTTCACAGGCAACACTGAAGCTTTCTTT. This encodes CASSFTGNTEAFF. The chain is built from TRBV27 and TRBJ1-1; TRBD1 is a possible D gene (5 bases). The CDR3 runs to 13 residues. The V end lost 3 bases, the J end lost 2 bases, and 7 bases lay between the germline ends. Germline V gene lookup returns CDR1 MNHEY and CDR2 SMNVEV (reference sequence).

J is TRBJ2-7 and V is TRBV6-6; TRBD2 agrees at 8 bases. This CDR3 is built from 15 residues. Trimming removed 2 bases from V and 2 bases from J; junction bases left unmatched: 5. The germline gives CDR1 MNHNY, CDR2 SVGAGI (reference sequence). In nucleotides, the CDR3 is TGTGCCAGCAGTTACATCGCGGGAGGTACCTACGAGCAGTACTTC. Amino acid sequence: CASSYIAGGTYEQYF.

The gene calls are TRBV30 and TRBJ2-5; possibly TRBD2 for D (6 bases). V was clipped by 0 bases and J by 5 bases, with 10 bases between them. The CDR3 covers 13 residues. CDR1 and CDR2 (germline): GTSNPN, SVGIG (reference sequence). The CDR3 region is CAWSVLAEETQYF. The CDR3 region has the DNA TGTGCCTGGAGTGTACTAGCTGAGGAGACCCAGTACTTC.

This clone has more than one count but fewer than ten. V and J are TRBV7-9 and TRBJ2-5, with D perhaps matching TRBD1 (5 bases). V was trimmed by 0 bases and J by 3 bases, leaving 5 bases between them. The CDR3 is made up of 13 amino acids. Germline assignment: CDR1 SEHNR and CDR2 FQNEAQ (reference sequence). CDR3 sequence reads: CASSLAREETQYF. The DNA of the CDR3 is TGTGCCAGCAGCTTAGCCAGGGAAGAGACCCAGTACTTC.

A few counts support this clone. The V and J genes are TRBV29-1 and TRBJ1-1; unclear D gene. The ends were cut back, 3 bases at V and 1 base at J, with 12 bases in the middle. Germline values: CDR1 SQVTM, CDR2 ANQGSEA. The CDR3 loop spans 14 amino acids. CDR3 in amino acids: CSVEALGGNTEAFF. The CDR3 DNA reads TGCAGCGTTGAGGCTCTCGGAGGGAACACTGAAGCTTTCTTT.

The genes are TRBV5-1 and TRBJ2-5, with a tentative D call TRBD1 (7 bases). Germline values: CDR1 SGHRS, CDR2 YFSETQ. Trimming cost V 3 bases and J 3 bases, with 15 bases left between them. The CDR3 has 15 amino acids. CDR3 residues: CASSSRGQPEETQYF. CDR3 DNA sequence: TGCGCCAGCAGCTCGCGGGGACAGCCCGAAGAGACCCAGTACTTC.

This rearrangement joins TRBV9 to TRBJ2-4; D possibly corresponds to TRBD2 (5 bases). The CDR3 consists of 15 residues. V lost 0 bases, J lost 4 bases, and 11 bases lay in between. Germline V CDR1 and CDR2: SGDLS, YYNGEE. The CDR3 protein is CASSVGWERKNIQYF. The CDR3 bases are TGTGCCAGCAGCGTAGGGTGGGAGCGGAAAAACATTCAGTACTTC.

The genes are TRBV4-1 and TRBJ2-3, with D tentatively TRBD2 (6 bases). The germline gives CDR1 MGHRA, CDR2 YSYEKL. V lost 6 bases and J 4 bases, leaving 14 bases between the germline ends. The CDR3 contains 14 residues. The CDR3 loop reads CASRLSGSADTQYF. DNA for the CDR3: TGCGCCAGCAGGCTATCCGGGAGCGCAGATACGCAGTATTTT.

Remarks on this clone: Its ends do not fully match the called genes, so a read error is possible. The chain couples TRBV29-1 to TRBJ1-2; no reliable D call. There are 12 residues in the CDR3. Germline assignment: CDR1 SQVTM and CDR2 ANQGSEA. As DNA, the CDR3 is TGCAGCGTTGAACGCGATCCAATGTATTTCAACTTC. The encoded protein is CSVERDPMYFNF.

This clone was detected a few times. The V gene is TRBV28, the J gene TRBJ2-7; D call uncertain. The CDR3 sequence is 14 residues long. CDR1 MDHEN and CDR2 SYDVKM come from the germline V gene. Between the trimmed V and J ends, which lost 8 bases and 2 bases, there was a span of 16 bases. The CDR3 spells CASGAAHLTYEQYF. As DNA, the CDR3 is TGTGCCAGCGGCGCAGCTCACCTCACCTACGAGCAGTACTTC.